This TCR beta chain was recovered during a study of T cell repertoires in cytomegalovirus infection. Study details: CMV infection and matching HLA type were both indicated by public TCR beta signatures.

Only a few counts were recorded for this clonotype. Antigen: not known. V dropped 3 bases and J dropped 6 bases, with 12 bases sitting between them. Looked up from germline, CDR1 is KGHDR and CDR2 is SFDVKD. This CDR3 is built from 14 residues. TCRdb ran MiXCR on the reads and lists one entry per CDR3 protein. The data show 750,000 to 950,000 distinct CDR3 sequences, about 28% seen once. Points from the study as a whole: HLA-C-restricted TCR beta clonotypes specific for CMV led the ex vivo response. Identification of carriers of CMV plus the relevant HLA was achieved through cumulative public TCR beta family frequency.

The rearrangement links TRBV24-1 to TRBJ2-3, with D unresolved. This clonotype was sampled from a human donor in good health (CMV status not recorded). Some clones in this sample may be carry-over from other donors' samples. This material consisted of cultured CD8+ T cells from PBMCs, taken from culture after CMV antigen stimulation. As DNA, the CDR3 is TGTGCCACCAGTGATCGGGCTCCACACGATACGCAGTATTTT. Protein: CATSDRAPHDTQYF.